A selection of T cell receptor beta chains follows, all from one sample in a study of T cell repertoires in cytomegalovirus infection. A single record per CDR3 protein comes from TCRdb applying MiXCR to the reads. The table has some 400,000 distinct CDR3 sequences, about a third seen once. Sequenced sample: PBMCs. All receptors come from a human donor in good health (CMV status not recorded). Some clones in this sample may be carry-over from other donors' samples. The CDR3 runs from the conserved cysteine through the conserved F or W. D genes are given only for firm matches. Size is stated for part of the rows, as once, few or many counts, or as a class when the clone is expanded.

j_call	d_call	clone_size	v_call	cdr3_aa	cdr3_nt
TRBJ1-1	TRBD1	.	TRBV24-1	CATSDDRAEAEAFF	TGTGCCACCAGCGACGACAGGGCTGAGGCTGAAGCTTTCTTT
TRBJ2-1	.	.	TRBV20-1	CSAPDAVSYNEQFF	TGCAGTGCTCCCGACGCGGTTTCCTACAATGAGCAGTTCTTC
TRBJ1-1	.	.	TRBV7-9	CASLLTGNTEAFF	TGTGCCAGCTTACTGACAGGGAACACTGAAGCTTTCTTT
TRBJ2-1	.	many	TRBV7-2	CASSPHGGEQFF	TGTGCCAGCAGCCCTCACGGGGGTGAGCAGTTCTTC
TRBJ2-7	.	few	TRBV29-1	CSVEPRGRAYEQYF	TGCAGCGTTGAACCTCGGGGGCGAGCCTACGAGCAGTACTTC
TRBJ2-1	.	.	TRBV18	CASSQAREEQFF	TGTGCCAGCTCCCAAGCTAGGGAGGAGCAGTTCTTC
TRBJ2-1	TRBD2	once	TRBV4-3	CASSQPGTRVGEQFF	TGCGCCAGCAGCCAACCCGGGACTAGAGTGGGAGAGCAGTTCTTC
TRBJ2-7	.	few	TRBV2	CASSAIGVGEQYF	TGTGCCAGCAGCGCAATAGGGGTCGGCGAGCAGTACTTC
TRBJ1-1	.	many	TRBV4-1	CASSRPGTERNTEAFF	TGCGCCAGCAGCCGACCCGGGACGGAGAGAAACACTGAAGCTTTCTTT
TRBJ1-1	.	.	TRBV19	CASSPRDAKNTEAFF	TGTGCCAGTAGTCCCCGGGACGCAAAGAACACTGAAGCTTTCTTT
TRBJ2-5	.	many	TRBV7-8	CASSGGQILQETQYF	TGTGCCAGCTCAGGGGGGCAGATCCTTCAAGAGACCCAGTACTTC
TRBJ1-5	TRBD1	few	TRBV4-1	CASSPTQGDNQPQHF	TGCGCCAGCAGCCCAACGCAGGGGGACAATCAGCCCCAGCATTTT
TRBJ1-5	.	many	TRBV12-3/TRBV12-4	CASRSGGPKNSNQPQHF	TGTGCCAGCCGAAGTGGAGGGCCAAAAAATAGCAATCAGCCCCAGCATTTT
TRBJ2-7	.	.	TRBV20-1	CSAIGVATYEQYF	TGCAGTGCTATCGGGGTAGCGACCTACGAGCAGTACTTC
TRBJ2-7	.	.	TRBV20-1	CSAQSDRTNDYEQYF	TGCAGTGCCCAAAGTGACCGCACTAACGATTACGAGCAGTACTTC
TRBJ2-1	.	many	TRBV7-2	CASSSGTGGYNEQFF	TGTGCCAGCAGTTCCGGGACGGGTGGCTACAATGAGCAGTTCTTC
TRBJ2-5	.	few	TRBV9	CASATRDTYQETQYF	TGTGCCAGCGCGACCCGCGACACTTATCAAGAGACCCAGTACTTC
TRBJ2-7	.	many	TRBV7-6	CASSLTGRTHEQYF	TGTGCCAGCAGCCTCACAGGGAGGACCCACGAGCAGTACTTC
TRBJ1-5	.	few	TRBV6-1	CASSANRVSNQPQHF	TGTGCCAGCAGTGCAAACAGGGTGAGCAATCAGCCCCAGCATTTT
TRBJ2-7	.	.	TRBV4-1	CASSQERRFGIYEQYF	TGCGCCAGCAGCCAAGAACGAAGGTTTGGGATTTACGAGCAGTACTTC
TRBJ2-7	.	.	TRBV27	CASSFQGAQGYVEQYF	TGTGCCAGCAGTTTTCAAGGGGCCCAGGGGTACGTCGAGCAGTACTTC
TRBJ1-4	TRBD1	few	TRBV4-3	CASSPGTGDEKLFF	TGCGCCAGCAGCCCCGGGACAGGGGATGAAAAACTGTTTTTT
TRBJ2-5	.	few	TRBV29-1	CSVRAGQKVETQYF	TGCAGCGTGAGGGCAGGACAGAAAGTGGAGACCCAGTACTTC
TRBJ2-2	TRBD2	few	TRBV27	CASSLISGETGELFF	TGTGCCAGCAGTTTGATTAGCGGGGAGACCGGGGAGCTGTTTTTT
TRBJ2-5	.	many	TRBV7-6	CASSLAPETQYF	TGTGCCAGCAGCTTAGCGCCCGAGACCCAGTACTTC
TRBJ2-1	TRBD2	few	TRBV5-6	CASSLVLAGGYNEQFF	TGTGCCAGCAGCTTGGTGCTAGCGGGGGGGTACAATGAGCAGTTCTTC
TRBJ2-1	.	.	TRBV19	CASTEAGHPADEQFF	TGTGCCAGTACGGAGGCGGGGCATCCGGCGGATGAGCAGTTCTTC
TRBJ1-2	.	many	TRBV7-2	CASSVARYYGYTF	TGTGCCAGCAGCGTCGCCAGGTACTATGGCTACACCTTC
TRBJ1-1	.	.	TRBV5-1	CASSPIRGAGTEAFF	TGCGCCAGCAGCCCCATCCGGGGGGCTGGGACTGAAGCTTTCTTT
TRBJ1-5	.	few	TRBV5-5	CASSLDLGPPGRPQHF	TGTGCCAGCAGCTTGGACTTGGGGCCCCCAGGACGGCCCCAGCATTTT
TRBJ1-1	.	few	TRBV10-1	CASSESRAGKKTEAFF	TGCGCCAGCAGTGAGTCGCGGGCCGGGAAGAAAACTGAAGCTTTCTTT
TRBJ1-4	.	.	TRBV7-8	CASSMGLGSEKLFF	TGTGCCAGCAGCATGGGACTCGGAAGCGAAAAACTGTTTTTT
TRBJ1-4	TRBD1	.	TRBV19	CASNLPGQGNEKLFF	TGTGCCAGTAATCTCCCGGGACAGGGGAATGAAAAACTGTTTTTT
TRBJ2-7	.	few	TRBV29-1	CSVVWGRAGSYEQYF	TGCAGCGTTGTCTGGGGCAGGGCTGGCTCCTACGAGCAGTACTTC
TRBJ1-6	.	.	TRBV19	CASSIQPGTDSPLHF	TGTGCCAGTAGTATACAGCCGGGGACTGATTCACCCCTCCACTTT
TRBJ2-2	TRBD2	many	TRBV7-2	CASSLTGLAGAANTGELFF	TGTGCCAGCAGCTTAACGGGACTAGCGGGGGCCGCGAACACCGGGGAGCTGTTTTTT
TRBJ2-7	TRBD2	few	TRBV6-5	CASRLSGGSGEQYF	TGTGCCAGCAGACTTAGCGGGGGGAGTGGCGAGCAGTACTTC
TRBJ1-2	.	.	TRBV20-1	CSARDQGRQHYGYTF	TGCAGTGCTAGAGATCAAGGAAGGCAACACTATGGCTACACCTTC
TRBJ2-2	.	few	TRBV6-1	CASSESGGHTGELFF	TGTGCCAGCAGTGAATCTGGGGGTCACACCGGGGAGCTGTTTTTT
TRBJ2-7	.	once	TRBV4-1	CASSSGFDGQYF	TGCGCCAGCAGTTCTGGATTCGACGGGCAGTACTTC
TRBJ2-7	TRBD1	many	TRBV7-9	CASSRTGDEQYF	TGTGCCAGCAGCAGGACAGGGGACGAGCAGTACTTC
TRBJ1-2	.	many	TRBV12-3/TRBV12-4	CASSLDSVYGYTF	TGTGCCAGCAGTTTAGACAGCGTTTATGGCTACACCTTC
TRBJ2-3	.	.	TRBV5-5	CASSLYGGPRLGRTDTQYF	TGTGCCAGCAGCTTGTACGGGGGGCCCCGTTTAGGACGCACAGATACGCAGTATTTT
TRBJ2-1	.	.	TRBV6-1	CASSEYKQLSPEQFF	TGTGCCAGCAGTGAGTACAAGCAACTAAGTCCTGAGCAGTTCTTC
TRBJ1-6	TRBD1	few	TRBV5-4	CASSLMTGDNSPLHF	TGTGCCAGCAGCTTGATGACAGGGGATAATTCACCCCTCCACTTT
TRBJ1-3	.	.	TRBV6-1	CASSEVPGPSGNTIYF	TGTGCCAGCAGTGAAGTTCCTGGACCCTCTGGAAACACCATATATTTT